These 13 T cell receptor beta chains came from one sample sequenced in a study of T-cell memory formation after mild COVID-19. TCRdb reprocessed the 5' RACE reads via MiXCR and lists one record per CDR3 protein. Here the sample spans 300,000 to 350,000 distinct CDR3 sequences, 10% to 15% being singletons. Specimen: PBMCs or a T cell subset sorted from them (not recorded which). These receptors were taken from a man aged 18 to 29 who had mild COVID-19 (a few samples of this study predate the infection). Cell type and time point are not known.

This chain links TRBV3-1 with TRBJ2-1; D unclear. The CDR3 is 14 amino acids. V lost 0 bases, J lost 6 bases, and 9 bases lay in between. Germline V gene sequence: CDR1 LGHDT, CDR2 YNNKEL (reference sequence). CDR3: CASSQEVFFNEQFF. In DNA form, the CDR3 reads TGTGCCAGCAGCCAAGAAGTGTTCTTCAATGAGCAGTTCTTC.

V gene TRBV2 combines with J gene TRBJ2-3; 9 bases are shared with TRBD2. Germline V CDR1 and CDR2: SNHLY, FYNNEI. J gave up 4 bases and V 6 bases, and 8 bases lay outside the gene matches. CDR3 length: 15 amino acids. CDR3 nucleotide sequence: TGTGCCAGCAGGGGACTAGCATCAGGCGCAGATACGCAGTATTTT. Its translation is CASRGLASGADTQYF.

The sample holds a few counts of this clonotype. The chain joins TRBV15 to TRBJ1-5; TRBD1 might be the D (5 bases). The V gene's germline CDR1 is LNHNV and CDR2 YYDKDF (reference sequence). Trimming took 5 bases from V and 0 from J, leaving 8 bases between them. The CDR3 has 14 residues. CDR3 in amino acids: CATSPGLSNQPQHF. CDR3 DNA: TGTGCCACCAGCCCAGGGCTTAGCAATCAGCCCCAGCATTTT.

CDR3 sequence (DNA): TGCGCCAGCAGCCAAGATTTTGAGGCTACGAGCACAGATACGCAGTATTTT. Its protein product is CASSQDFEATSTDTQYF. The chain couples TRBV4-3 to TRBJ2-3, with D unresolved. This CDR3 is built from 17 residues. Trimming took 0 bases from V and 0 from J, leaving 13 bases between them. Germline values: CDR1 LGHNA, CDR2 YSLEER.

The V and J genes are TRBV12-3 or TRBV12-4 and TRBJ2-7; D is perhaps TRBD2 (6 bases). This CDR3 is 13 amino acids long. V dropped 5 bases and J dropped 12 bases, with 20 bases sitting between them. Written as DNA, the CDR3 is TGTGCCAGCAGTCTTGCCTACCGGGACTTGAGGTACTTC. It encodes CASSLAYRDLRYF.

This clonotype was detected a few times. CDR3 coding DNA: TGTGCCAGCTCACCCGGGACAGGGGGCGCGTACGGCACAGATACGCAGTATTTT. It translates to CASSPGTGGAYGTDTQYF. The chain couples TRBV18 to TRBJ2-3, with TRBD1 matching over 12 bases. The J segment lost 1 base and the V segment lost 3 bases, leaving 8 bases of the junction unmatched. Germline-derived CDR1 and CDR2 are KGHSH and LQKENI. CDR3 length: 18 residues.

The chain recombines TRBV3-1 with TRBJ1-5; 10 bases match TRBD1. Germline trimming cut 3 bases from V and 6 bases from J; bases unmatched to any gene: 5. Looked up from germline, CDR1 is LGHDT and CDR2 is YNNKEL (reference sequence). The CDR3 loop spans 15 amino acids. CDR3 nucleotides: TGTGCCAGCAGCCATGGGGACAGGGGTTTTCAGCCCCAGCATTTT. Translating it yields CASSHGDRGFQPQHF. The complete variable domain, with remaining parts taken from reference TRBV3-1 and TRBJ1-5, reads DTAVSQTPKYLVTQMGNDKSIKCEQNLGHDTMYWYKQDSKKFLKIMFSYNNKELIINETVPNRFSPKSPDKAHLNLHINSLELGDSAVYFCASSHGDRGFQPQHFGDGTRLSIL.

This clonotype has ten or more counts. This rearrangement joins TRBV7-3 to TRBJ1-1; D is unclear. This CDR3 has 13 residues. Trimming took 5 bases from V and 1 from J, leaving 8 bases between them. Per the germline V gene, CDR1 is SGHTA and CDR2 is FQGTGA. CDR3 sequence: CASSLDTNTEAFF. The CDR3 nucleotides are TGTGCCAGCAGCCTAGACACGAACACTGAAGCTTTCTTT.

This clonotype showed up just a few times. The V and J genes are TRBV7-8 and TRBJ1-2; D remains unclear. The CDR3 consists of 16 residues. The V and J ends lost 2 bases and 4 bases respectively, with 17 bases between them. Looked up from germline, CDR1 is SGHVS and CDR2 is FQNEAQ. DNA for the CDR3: TGTGCCAGCAGCTTAAGATCCCACAGCATTACCTATGGCTACACCTTC. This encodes CASSLRSHSITYGYTF. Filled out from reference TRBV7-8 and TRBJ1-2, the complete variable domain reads GAGVSQSPRYKVAKRGQDVALRCDPISGHVSLFWYQQALGQGPEFLTYFQNEAQLDKSGLPSDRFFAERPEGSVSTLKIQRTQQEDSAVYLCASSLRSHSITYGYTFGSGTRLTVV.

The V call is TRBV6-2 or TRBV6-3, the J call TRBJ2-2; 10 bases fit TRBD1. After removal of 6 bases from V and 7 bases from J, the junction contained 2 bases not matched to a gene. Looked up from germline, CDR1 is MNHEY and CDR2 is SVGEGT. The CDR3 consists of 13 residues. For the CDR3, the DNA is TGTGCCAGCAGGGGACAGGGGAACGGGGAGCTGTTTTTT. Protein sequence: CASRGQGNGELFF.

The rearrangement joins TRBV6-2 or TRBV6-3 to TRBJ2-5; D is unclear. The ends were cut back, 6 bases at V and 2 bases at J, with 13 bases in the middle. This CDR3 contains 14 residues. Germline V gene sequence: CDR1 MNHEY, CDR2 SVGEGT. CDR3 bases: TGTGCCAGCAGAAACGGCGGAACACAAGAGACCCAGTACTTC. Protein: CASRNGGTQETQYF.

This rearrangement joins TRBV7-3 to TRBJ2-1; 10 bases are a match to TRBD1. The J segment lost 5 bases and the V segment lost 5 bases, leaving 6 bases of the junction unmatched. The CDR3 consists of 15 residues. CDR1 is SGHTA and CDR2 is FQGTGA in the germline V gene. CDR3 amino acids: CASSPGQGENNEQFF. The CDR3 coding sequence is TGTGCCAGCAGCCCCGGACAGGGGGAGAACAATGAGCAGTTCTTC.

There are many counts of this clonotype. The CDR3 sequence is CSVEVGRAGELFF. Written as DNA, the CDR3 is TGCAGCGTTGAAGTGGGCAGGGCCGGGGAGCTGTTTTTT. V is TRBV29-1 and J is TRBJ2-2; possible D gene TRBD1, 5 bases. CDR3 length equals 13 residues. The germline CDR1 and CDR2 sequences are SQVTM and ANQGSEA. The V end was cut by 1 base, the J end by 6 bases, with 9 bases between.